A single sample gave rise to the 7 T cell receptor beta chains below, sequenced in a study of CXCR3-negative and CXCR3-positive naive CD8 T cells. Through 5' RACE with UMI labels, the TRB cDNA libraries were prepared. Each CDR3 protein gets one entry in TCRdb, which reprocessed the 5' RACE reads and gives no DNA. Recorded here are 100,000 to 150,000 distinct CDR3 sequences; the top ten clones represent nearly 0.5%. Sequencing was done on a sample of naive CXCR3- CD8+ T cells from blood. The subset denotes: CD45RO-CCR7+CD27+CD95- naive CD8+ T cells lacking CXCR3 (TNR3-). The receptors were sampled from a human donor in good health. Some clones in this sample may be carry-over from other donors' samples.

V usage is TRBV7-9 and J usage is TRBJ2-1. Germline V lookup: CDR1 SEHNR, CDR2 FQNEAQ (reference sequence). The CDR3 contains 14 residues. CDR3 sequence reads: CASSLAIVVNEQFF.

This chain joins TRBV29-1 and TRBJ2-1; the TRBD1 assignment by TCRdb is unverifiable without DNA. The CDR3 is made up of 16 amino acids. Germline-derived CDR1 and CDR2 are SQVTM and ANQGSEA. CDR3 residues: CSVEGPGQTTYNDQFF.

The chain combines TRBV2 with TRBJ2-7; the D call of TRBD1 rests on TCRdb alone, since no DNA is present to check it. CDR1 and CDR2 (germline): SNHLY, FYNNEI. The CDR3 loop spans 11 amino acids. CDR3 residues: CASTPAYEQYF.

The rearrangement joins TRBV12-3 or TRBV12-4 to TRBJ1-5. CDR3 length equals 15 residues. This CDR3 is CASRPDTRGNQPQHF.

The CDR3 sequence is CASSQGLGWGAEGYTF. The V call is TRBV4-1, the J call TRBJ1-2. This CDR3 contains 16 residues. Looked up from germline, CDR1 is MGHRA and CDR2 is YSYEKL.

The rearrangement links TRBV29-1 to TRBJ1-2; absent DNA, TCRdb's TRBD1 call cannot be checked. Germline V gives CDR1 SQVTM, CDR2 ANQGSEA. This CDR3 is 16 amino acids long. The CDR3 reads CSVEVNIQGMAYGYTF.

V usage is TRBV12-3 or TRBV12-4 and J usage is TRBJ1-1; the TCRdb call, TRBD1, lacks DNA for checking. The CDR3 has 17 amino acids. This CDR3 reads CASSFFPGSDYNTEAFF.